This passage covers 8 T cell receptor beta chains from one sample sequenced in a study of blood T cell repertoires in COVID-19. Profiling relied on immunoSEQ multiplex PCR, and the TCRdb table lists in-frame clones only, not all of them. The profile covers approximately 140,000 clones, with more than 70% appearing a single time and about 8% taken by the ten largest. Source material: peripheral blood. These receptors all stem from a woman aged 55-70 years with acute or convalescent COVID-19.

The V call is TRBV5-1, the J call TRBJ2-7; 7 positions match TRBD1. Germline V lookup: CDR1 SGHRS, CDR2 YFSETQ. The V gene end was trimmed by 1 base and the J gene end by 0 bases; junction bases not matched to a gene: 16. The CDR3 totals 19 residues. The CDR3 loop is CASSLWPEQTGHPSYEQYF. The CDR3 coding sequence is TGCGCCAGCAGCTTGTGGCCGGAACAGACAGGGCACCCCTCCTACGAGCAGTACTTC.

The CDR3: CASSFYRARPNYGYTF. CDR3 DNA: TGTGCCAGCAGCTTCTACAGGGCTCGACCCAACTATGGCTACACCTTC. The chain carries TRBV5-6 and TRBJ1-2, with D perhaps TRBD1 (6 bases). The CDR3 has 16 residues. Germline CDR1 is SGHDT and CDR2 is YYEEEE. V lost 2 bases and J lost 2, with 16 bases in between.

The chain employs TRBV24-1 and TRBJ2-5; 12 bases agree with TRBD1. CDR1 KGHDR and CDR2 SFDVKD come from the germline V gene. J was trimmed by 1 base and V by 7 bases; bases with no gene match: 9. This CDR3 contains 17 residues. Here the CDR3 DNA reads TGTGCCACCAGCCCGGGACAGGGGGCTTCGCTCCAAGAGACCCAGTACTTC. Its protein product is CATSPGQGASLQETQYF.

The chain has TRBV24-1 and TRBJ1-1; D unclear. This CDR3 has 12 amino acids. The ends were cut back, 4 bases at V and 1 base at J, with 3 bases in the middle. Germline V CDR1 and CDR2: KGHDR, SFDVKD. The CDR3 nucleotides are TGTGCCACCAGTGAGAGGAACACTGAAGCTTTCTTT. Residues: CATSERNTEAFF.

The V call is TRBV6-5, the J call TRBJ2-7, with TRBD1 identical over 9 bases. The germline gives CDR1 MNHEY, CDR2 SVGAGI. CDR3 length: 16 residues. The trim removed 2 bases at V and 2 bases at J, leaving 7 bases unmatched. The CDR3 DNA reads TGTGCCAGCAGTTACGCCTCGGGACAGGGAGCCTACGAGCAGTACTTC. This gives the protein CASSYASGQGAYEQYF.

CDR3 region: CASSQTDGQEGQDFTPQHF. Written as DNA, the CDR3 is TGCGCCAGCAGCCAAACAGACGGACAGGAGGGTCAGGATTTTACGCCCCAGCATTTT. The J gene is TRBJ1-5, the V gene TRBV4-1; TRBD1 matches 7 bases. The V and J ends lost 2 bases and 9 bases, in that order; junction bases with no gene match: 22. CDR1 and CDR2 (germline): MGHRA, YSYEKL. The CDR3 sequence is 19 residues long.

The chain has TRBV19 and TRBJ2-1; 12 nucleotides align to TRBD2. The CDR3 is made up of 18 amino acids. Germline CDR1 and CDR2: LNHDA and SQIVND (reference sequence). Trimming cost V 2 bases and J 0 bases; bases outside gene matches: 5. This CDR3 reads CASSIRLAGVGSYNEQFF. In nucleotides, the CDR3 is TGTGCCAGTAGTATAAGACTAGCGGGGGTCGGCTCCTACAATGAGCAGTTCTTC.

V gene TRBV19 combines with J gene TRBJ1-1, with D possibly TRBD1 on 6 matching bases. Per germline, CDR1 LNHDA and CDR2 SQIVND (reference sequence). The length of the CDR3 is 16 residues. In DNA form, the CDR3 reads TGTGCAGTTAAAAGTGGGGAGGGGGAAATGAACACTGAAGCTTTCTTT. This sequence encodes CAVKSGEGEMNTEAFF. The full variable domain, its missing parts supplied by reference TRBV19 and TRBJ1-1, is DGGITQSPKYLFRKEGQNVTLSCEQNLNHDAMYWYRQDPGQGLRLIYYSQIVNDFQKGDIAEGYSVSREKKESFPLTVTSAQKNPTAFYLCAVKSGEGEMNTEAFFGQGTRLTVV.